Included here is one T cell receptor (beta chain) sequence, with context. As yet, its antigen is unknown. These data are taken from a study of CD8+CD57+ T cells in acquired aplastic anemia. The study, taken as a whole, reports: Approximately 29 was the count of CD8+ CDR3 sequences that patients shared with controls. Significance was not reached for CD8+ Simpson's diversity between patients and controls.

Previously, flow cytometry had revealed CD8+CD57+ cell expansion in the patients chosen for sequencing. Each patient carried a diagnosis of severe acquired aplastic anemia. The CDR3 length is 13 residues. V gave up 7 bases and J gave up 2 bases; unmatched junction bases: 4. CDR1 MDHEN and CDR2 SYDVKM come from the germline V gene. TCR beta VDJ and CDR3 profiles were obtained from a genomic DNA template. TCRdb re-called the reads with MiXCR, one entry per CDR3 protein. This sample has 110,000 or so distinct CDR3 sequences, with 50% to 70% found just once. Input material: sorted CD4+, CD8+, or CD8+CD57+ T cells (not recorded which) from PBMCs. The TCR comes from a human donor with aplastic anemia. The chain couples TRBV28 to TRBJ2-7, with 8 bases aligning to TRBD1. Here the CDR3 DNA reads TGTGCCAGCAAGCCAGGGGGCGCCTACGAGCAGTACTTC. Amino acid sequence: CASKPGGAYEQYF.